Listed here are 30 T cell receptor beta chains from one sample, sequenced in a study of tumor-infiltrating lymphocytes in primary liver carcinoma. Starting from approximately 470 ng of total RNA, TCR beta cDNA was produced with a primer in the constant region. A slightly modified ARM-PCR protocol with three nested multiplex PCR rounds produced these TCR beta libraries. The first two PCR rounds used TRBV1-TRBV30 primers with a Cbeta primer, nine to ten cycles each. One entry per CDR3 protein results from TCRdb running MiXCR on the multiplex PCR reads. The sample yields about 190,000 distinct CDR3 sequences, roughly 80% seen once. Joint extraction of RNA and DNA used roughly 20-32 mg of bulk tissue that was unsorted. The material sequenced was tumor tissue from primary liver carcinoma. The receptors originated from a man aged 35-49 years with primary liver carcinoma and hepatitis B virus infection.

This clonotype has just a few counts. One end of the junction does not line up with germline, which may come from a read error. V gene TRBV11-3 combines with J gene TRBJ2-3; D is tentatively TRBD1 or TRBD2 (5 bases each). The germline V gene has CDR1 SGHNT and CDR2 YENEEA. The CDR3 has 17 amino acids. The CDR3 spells CASSPGTLRSGTYTQYF. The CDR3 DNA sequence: TGTGCCAGCAGTCCCGGGACCTTGAGAAGCGGCACATATACGCAGTATTTT.

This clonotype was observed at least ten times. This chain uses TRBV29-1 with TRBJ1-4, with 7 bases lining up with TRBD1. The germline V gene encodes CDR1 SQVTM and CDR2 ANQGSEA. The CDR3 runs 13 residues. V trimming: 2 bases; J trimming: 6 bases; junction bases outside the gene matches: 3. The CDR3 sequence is CSVERQGDEKLFF. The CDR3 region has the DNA TGCAGCGTTGAACGTCAGGGGGATGAAAAACTGTTTTTT.

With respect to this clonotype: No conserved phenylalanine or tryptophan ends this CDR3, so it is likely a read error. In DNA, the CDR3 is TGTGCCAGCAGCTTAGCTACTGGGGCAGAATACAATGAGCAGTTCTTA. Its translation is CASSLATGAEYNEQFL. The rearrangement links TRBV11-3 to TRBJ2-1; maybe TRBD1 (5 bases). Trimming cost V 1 base and J 4 bases, with 14 bases left between them. CDR1 SGHNT and CDR2 YENEEA come from the germline V gene. This CDR3 region has 16 residues.

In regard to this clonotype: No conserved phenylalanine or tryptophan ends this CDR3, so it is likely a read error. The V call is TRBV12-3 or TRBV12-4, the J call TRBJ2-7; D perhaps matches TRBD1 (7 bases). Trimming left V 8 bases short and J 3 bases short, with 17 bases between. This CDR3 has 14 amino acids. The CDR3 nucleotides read TGTGCCAGCGTCAAGGGGGGACAGTTCTACGAGCAGTACTCC. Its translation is CASVKGGQFYEQYS.

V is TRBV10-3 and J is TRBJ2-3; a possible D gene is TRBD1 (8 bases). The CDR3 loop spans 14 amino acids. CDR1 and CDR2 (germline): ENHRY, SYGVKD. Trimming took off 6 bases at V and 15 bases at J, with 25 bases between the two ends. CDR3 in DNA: TGTGCCATCAGAGCGGGACAGGACACAGATATGCATTATTTT. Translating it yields CAIRAGQDTDMHYF.

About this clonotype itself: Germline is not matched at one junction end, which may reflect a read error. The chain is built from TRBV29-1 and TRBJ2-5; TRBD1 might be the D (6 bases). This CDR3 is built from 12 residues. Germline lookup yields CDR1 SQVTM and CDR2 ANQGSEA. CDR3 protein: CSGMDSRETRYF. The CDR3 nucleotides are TGCAGCGGTATGGACAGTAGAGAGACCCGGTACTTT.

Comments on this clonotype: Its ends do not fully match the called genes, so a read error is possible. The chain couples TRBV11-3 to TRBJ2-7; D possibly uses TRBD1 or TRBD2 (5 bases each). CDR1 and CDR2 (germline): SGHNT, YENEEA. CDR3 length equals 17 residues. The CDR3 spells CASSLGAAGEISYEHYF. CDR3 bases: TGTGCCAGTAGCTTAGGGGCGGCGGGTGAAATCTCCTACGAGCATTACTTC. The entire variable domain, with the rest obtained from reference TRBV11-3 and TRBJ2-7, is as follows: EAGVVQSPRYKIIEKKQPVAFWCNPISGHNTLYWYLQNLGQGPELLIRYENEEAVDDSQLPKDRFSAERLKGVDSTLKIQPAELGDSAVYLCASSLGAAGEISYEHYFGPGTRLTVT.

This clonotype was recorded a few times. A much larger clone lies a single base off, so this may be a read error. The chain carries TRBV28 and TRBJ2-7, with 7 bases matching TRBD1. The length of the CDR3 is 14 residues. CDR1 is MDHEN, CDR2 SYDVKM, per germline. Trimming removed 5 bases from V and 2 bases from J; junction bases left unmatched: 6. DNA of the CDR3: TGTGCCAGCAGTATAGGACAGGACACCTACGAGCAGTACTTC. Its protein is CASSIGQDTYEQYF.

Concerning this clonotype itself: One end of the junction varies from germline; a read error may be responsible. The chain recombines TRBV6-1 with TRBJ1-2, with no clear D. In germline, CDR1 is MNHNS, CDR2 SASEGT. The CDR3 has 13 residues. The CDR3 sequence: CASSVYANYGYAF. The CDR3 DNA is TGTGCCAGCAGTGTGTATGCTAACTATGGCTACGCCTTC.

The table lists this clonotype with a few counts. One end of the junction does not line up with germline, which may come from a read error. CDR3 residues: CASSLNGGLTNQPQHF. In DNA form, the CDR3 reads TGTGCAAGCAGCCTAAATGGGGGATTGACGAATCAGCCCCAGCATTTT. The chain carries TRBV11-2 and TRBJ1-5, with D tentatively TRBD1 (5 bases). Germline CDR1 is SGHAT and CDR2 is FQNNGV. This CDR3 has 16 residues.

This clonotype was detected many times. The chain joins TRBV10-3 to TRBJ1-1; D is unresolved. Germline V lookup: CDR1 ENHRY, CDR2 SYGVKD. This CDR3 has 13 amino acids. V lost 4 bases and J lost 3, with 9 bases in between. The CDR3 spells CAISVRTDTEAFF. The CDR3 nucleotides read TGTGCCATCAGTGTTAGGACGGACACTGAAGCTTTCTTT.

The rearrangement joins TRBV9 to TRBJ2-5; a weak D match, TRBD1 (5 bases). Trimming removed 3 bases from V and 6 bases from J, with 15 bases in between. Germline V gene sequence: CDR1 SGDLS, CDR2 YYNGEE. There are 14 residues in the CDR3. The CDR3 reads CASSASGPRKTQYF. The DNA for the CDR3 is TGTGCCAGCAGCGCCTCAGGGCCAAGAAAGACCCAGTACTTC.

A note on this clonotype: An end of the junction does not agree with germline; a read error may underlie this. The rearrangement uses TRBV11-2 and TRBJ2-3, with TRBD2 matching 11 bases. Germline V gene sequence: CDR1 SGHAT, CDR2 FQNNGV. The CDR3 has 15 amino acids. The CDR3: CVSRGTSGDTDRHYF. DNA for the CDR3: TGTGTCAGCAGAGGGACTAGCGGAGACACAGATAGGCACTATTTT. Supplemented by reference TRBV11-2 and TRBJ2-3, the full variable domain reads EAGVAQSPRYKIIEKRQSVAFWCNPISGHATLYWYQQILGQGPKLLIQFQNNGVVDDSQLPKDRFSAERLKGVDSTLKIQPAKLEDSAVYLCVSRGTSGDTDRHYFGPGTRLTVL.

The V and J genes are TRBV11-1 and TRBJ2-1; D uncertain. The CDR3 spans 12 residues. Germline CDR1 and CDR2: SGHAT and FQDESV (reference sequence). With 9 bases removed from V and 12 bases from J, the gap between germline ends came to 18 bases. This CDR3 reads CARSEVVSRQFF. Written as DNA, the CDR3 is TGTGCCAGGAGCGAGGTAGTGAGTAGGCAGTTCTTC.

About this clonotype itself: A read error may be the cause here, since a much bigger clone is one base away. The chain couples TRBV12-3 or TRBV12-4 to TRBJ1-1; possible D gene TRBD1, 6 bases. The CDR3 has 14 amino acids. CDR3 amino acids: CVSSLGGRRAEAFF. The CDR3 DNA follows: TGTGTCAGCAGTCTTGGGGGGCGCAGGGCTGAAGCTTTCTTT.

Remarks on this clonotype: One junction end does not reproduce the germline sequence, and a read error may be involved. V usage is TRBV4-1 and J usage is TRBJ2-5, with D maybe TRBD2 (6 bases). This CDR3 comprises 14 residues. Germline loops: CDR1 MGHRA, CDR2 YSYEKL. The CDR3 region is CASSLTGEQEIQYF. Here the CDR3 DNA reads TGCGCAAGCAGCCTCACGGGGGAACAAGAGATCCAGTACTTC.

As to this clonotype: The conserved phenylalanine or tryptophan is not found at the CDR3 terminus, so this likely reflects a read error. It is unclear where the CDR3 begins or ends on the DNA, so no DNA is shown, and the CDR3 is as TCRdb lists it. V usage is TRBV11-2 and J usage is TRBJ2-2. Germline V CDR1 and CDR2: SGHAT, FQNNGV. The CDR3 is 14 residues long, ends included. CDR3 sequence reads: CASSTDSDTGEQFL.

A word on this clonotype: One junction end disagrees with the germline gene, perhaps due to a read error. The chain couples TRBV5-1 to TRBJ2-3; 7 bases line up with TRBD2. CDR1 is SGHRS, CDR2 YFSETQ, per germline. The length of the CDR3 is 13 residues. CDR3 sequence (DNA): TGCGCCAGCAACCCCTGGGAGGGAGATAGGCAGTTTTTT. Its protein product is CASNPWEGDRQFF.

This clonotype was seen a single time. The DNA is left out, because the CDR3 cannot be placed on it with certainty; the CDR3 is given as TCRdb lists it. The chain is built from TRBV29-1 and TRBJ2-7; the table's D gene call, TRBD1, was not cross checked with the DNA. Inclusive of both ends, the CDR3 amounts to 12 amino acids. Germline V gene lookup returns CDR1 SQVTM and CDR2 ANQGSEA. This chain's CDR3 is CSVGCGTGEQYF.

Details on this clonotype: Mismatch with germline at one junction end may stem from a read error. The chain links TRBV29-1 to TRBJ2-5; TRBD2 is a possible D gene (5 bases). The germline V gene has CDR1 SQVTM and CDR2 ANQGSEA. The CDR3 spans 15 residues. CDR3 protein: CRVESSAGRSETQHF. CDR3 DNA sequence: TGCAGAGTTGAATCCTCGGCGGGTAGATCGGAGACCCAGCACTTC.

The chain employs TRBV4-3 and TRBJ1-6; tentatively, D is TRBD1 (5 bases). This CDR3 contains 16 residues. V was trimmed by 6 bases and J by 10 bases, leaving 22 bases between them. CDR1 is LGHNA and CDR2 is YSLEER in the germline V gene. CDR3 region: CASSHLAGQGGSPLHF. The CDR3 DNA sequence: TGCGCCAGCAGTCATCTAGCTGGGCAGGGTGGGTCACCCCTCCACTTT.

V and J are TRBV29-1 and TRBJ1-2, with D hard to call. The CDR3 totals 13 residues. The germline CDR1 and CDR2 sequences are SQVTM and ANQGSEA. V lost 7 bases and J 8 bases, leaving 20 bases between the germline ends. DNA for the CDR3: TGCAGCGATGACGTAGGGCTTGTAAGAGGCTACACCTTC. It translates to CSDDVGLVRGYTF.

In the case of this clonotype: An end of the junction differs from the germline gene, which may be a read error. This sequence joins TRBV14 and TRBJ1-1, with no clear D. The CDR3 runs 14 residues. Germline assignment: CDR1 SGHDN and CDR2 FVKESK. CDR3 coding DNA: TGTGCCAGGAGCCAAGAAGATCTGAACACTGAAGCTTTCTTT. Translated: CARSQEDLNTEAFF.

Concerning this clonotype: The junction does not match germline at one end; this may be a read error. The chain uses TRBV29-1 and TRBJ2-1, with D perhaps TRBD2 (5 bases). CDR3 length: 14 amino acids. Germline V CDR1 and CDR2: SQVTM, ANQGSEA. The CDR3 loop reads CSIETDSGLNEQFF. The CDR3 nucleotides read TGCAGCATTGAAACGGACTCTGGTTTGAATGAGCAGTTCTTC.

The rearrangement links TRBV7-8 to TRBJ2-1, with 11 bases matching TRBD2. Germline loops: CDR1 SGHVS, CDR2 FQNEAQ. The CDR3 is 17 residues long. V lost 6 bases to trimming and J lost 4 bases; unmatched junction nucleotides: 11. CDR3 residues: CASRFLAGGPVYNEQFF. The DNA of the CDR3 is TGTGCCAGCAGATTCTTAGCGGGAGGGCCGGTTTACAATGAGCAGTTCTTC.

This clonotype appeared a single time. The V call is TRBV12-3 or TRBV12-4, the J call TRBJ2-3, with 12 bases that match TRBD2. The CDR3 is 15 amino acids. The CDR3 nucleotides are TGTGCGAGCCGTCTAGCGGGAGGGGAGGGGAATACGCAGTATTTT. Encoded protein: CASRLAGGEGNTQYF.

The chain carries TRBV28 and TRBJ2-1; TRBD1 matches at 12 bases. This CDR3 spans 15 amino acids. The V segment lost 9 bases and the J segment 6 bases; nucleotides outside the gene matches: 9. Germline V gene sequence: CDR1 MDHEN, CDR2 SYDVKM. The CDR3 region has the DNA TGTGCCAGGAGCTTGGGACAGGGGGCGACCAATGAGCAGTTCTTC. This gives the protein CARSLGQGATNEQFF.

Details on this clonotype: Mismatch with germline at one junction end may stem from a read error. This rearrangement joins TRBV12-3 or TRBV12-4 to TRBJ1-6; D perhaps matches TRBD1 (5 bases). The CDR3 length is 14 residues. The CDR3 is CANSADRQYSPLHF. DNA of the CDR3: TGTGCCAACAGTGCAGACAGACAATATTCGCCCCTCCACTTT.

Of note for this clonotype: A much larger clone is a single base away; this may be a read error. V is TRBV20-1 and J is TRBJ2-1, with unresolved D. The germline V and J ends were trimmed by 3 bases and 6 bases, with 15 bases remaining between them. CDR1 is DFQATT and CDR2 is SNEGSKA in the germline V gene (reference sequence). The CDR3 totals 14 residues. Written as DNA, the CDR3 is TGCAGTGCTAGCGCGATGTCTGGACGCAATGAGCAGTTCTTC. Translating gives CSASAMSGRNEQFF.

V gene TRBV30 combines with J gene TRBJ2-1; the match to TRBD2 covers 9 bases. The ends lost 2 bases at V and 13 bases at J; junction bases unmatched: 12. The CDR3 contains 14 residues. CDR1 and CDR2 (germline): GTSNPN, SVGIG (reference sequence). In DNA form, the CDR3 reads TGTGCCTGGAGTATACGGCGGGGGGGGCCCCAACAGTTCTTC. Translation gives CAWSIRRGGPQQFF.